The 8 T cell receptor beta chains listed next were all sequenced from one sample in a study of blood T cell repertoires in COVID-19. Assay used: immunoSEQ multiplex PCR; TCRdb lists only in-frame clones, some missing. The repertoire holds 200,000 to 250,000 clones, with around 90% as singletons. Sequencing was done on a sample of peripheral blood. Receptors were obtained from a man between 60 and 75 years old with acute or convalescent COVID-19.

V usage is TRBV24-1 and J usage is TRBJ2-3; 10 positions match TRBD2. This CDR3 comprises 17 residues. CDR1 and CDR2 (germline): KGHDR, SFDVKD. Trimming cost V 4 bases and J 2 bases; bases outside gene matches: 8. The DNA of the CDR3 is TGTGCCACCAGTGAACGGACTAGCGGACGATCCACAGATACGCAGTATTTT. Translation: CATSERTSGRSTDTQYF.

The gene calls are TRBV7-3 and TRBJ1-1; D perhaps matches TRBD1 (6 bases). This CDR3 comprises 17 residues. Trimming pared 5 bases from V and 1 base from J, leaving 20 bases between. Germline lookup yields CDR1 SGHTA and CDR2 FQGTGA. CDR3 residues: CASSPVPRGARNTEAFF. The CDR3 DNA sequence: TGTGCCAGCAGCCCCGTTCCCCGGGGGGCCAGGAACACTGAAGCTTTCTTT.

The chain couples TRBV4-3 to TRBJ1-6, with D unclear. The germline V gene encodes CDR1 LGHNA and CDR2 YSLEER. The length of the CDR3 is 17 residues. The ends were cut back, 1 base at V and 0 bases at J, with 10 bases in the middle. CDR3 residues: CASSQVAQSSYNSPLHF. As DNA, the CDR3 is TGCGCCAGCAGCCAAGTGGCACAGAGCTCCTATAATTCACCCCTCCACTTT.

The V call is TRBV18, the J call TRBJ1-3, with TRBD1 as a possible D gene (5 bases). The CDR3 consists of 16 residues. Germline CDR1 reads KGHSH; CDR2 reads LQKENI. Trimming shortened V by 2 bases and J by 0 bases, and 11 bases separated the two germline ends. CDR3 nucleotides: TGTGCCAGCTCACCAGCGGACACCAGCTCTGGAAACACCATATATTTT. This translates into CASSPADTSSGNTIYF.

V usage is TRBV19 and J usage is TRBJ1-5, with TRBD1 matching over 9 bases. Germline assignment: CDR1 LNHDA and CDR2 SQIVND (reference sequence). This CDR3 contains 16 residues. V lost 4 bases and J lost 5; bases outside the gene matches: 9. The CDR3, as DNA: TGTGCCAGTAGTACAACAGGGGGCGCGATGTATCAGCCCCAGCATTTT. Amino acids: CASSTTGGAMYQPQHF.

The chain has TRBV24-1 and TRBJ2-7, with D unresolved. The CDR3 has 12 amino acids. V shed 4 bases and J shed 5 bases, with 8 bases lying between them. CDR1 and CDR2 (germline): KGHDR, SFDVKD. The CDR3 sequence is CATSDPQNEQYF. Written as DNA, the CDR3 is TGTGCCACCAGTGACCCGCAGAACGAGCAGTACTTC.

The J gene is TRBJ2-7, the V gene TRBV2, with TRBD1 identical over 8 bases. Trimming removed 4 bases from V and 5 bases from J; junction bases left unmatched: 10. Germline V gives CDR1 SNHLY, CDR2 FYNNEI. This CDR3 region has 15 residues. The CDR3 nucleotides are TGTGCCAGCAGTGCTGGACCCGGGACAGGTAACGAGCAGTACTTC. Translated: CASSAGPGTGNEQYF.

The chain uses TRBV15 and TRBJ2-7; 10 bases align to TRBD1. CDR1 is LNHNV, CDR2 YYDKDF, per germline (reference sequence). Unmatched junction bases numbered 10, after V lost 2 bases and J lost 6 bases. There are 16 residues in the CDR3. The CDR3 spells CATSRPLGTGVVEQYF. As DNA, the CDR3 is TGTGCCACCAGCAGACCTCTGGGGACAGGGGTTGTCGAGCAGTACTTC. Filled out from reference TRBV15 and TRBJ2-7, the complete variable domain reads DAMVIQNPRYQVTQFGKPVTLSCSQTLNHNVMYWYQQKSSQAPKLLFHYYDKDFNNEADTPDNFQSRRPNTSFCFLDIRSPGLGDTAMYLCATSRPLGTGVVEQYFGPGTRLTVT.